The 2 T cell receptor beta chains listed next were all sequenced from one sample in a study of CD8+ T cells in alopecia areata. Extraction and reverse transcription of RNA yielded cDNA as the sequencing template. Repertoires were generated with immunoSEQ multiplex PCR, while TCRdb's copy carries only in-frame clones and drops some. The repertoire includes 150,000 to 200,000 clones, roughly 66% of them detected once, and over 0.9% sits in the top ten. Regarding treatment: oral pan-JAK inhibitor, 5-10 mg twice daily. The sequencing used CD4+ T cells sorted from blood, collected at week 24, from a patient treated with tofacitinib. The receptors stem from a human donor with alopecia areata.

The V call is TRBV6-1, the J call TRBJ2-2; the D gene is possibly TRBD2 (6 bases). CDR3 length: 15 amino acids. V dropped 1 base and J dropped 3 bases, with 9 bases sitting between them. The germline gives CDR1 MNHNS, CDR2 SASEGT. In DNA, the CDR3 is TGTGCCAGCAGTGAAGAAGGCGGGGACACCGGGGAGCTGTTTTTT. Translated: CASSEEGGDTGELFF.

The rearrangement uses TRBV29-1 and TRBJ2-7, with D maybe TRBD2 (6 bases). The germline V gene encodes CDR1 SQVTM and CDR2 ANQGSEA. The CDR3 loop spans 17 amino acids. Trimming cost V 4 bases and J 4 bases, with 26 bases left between them. CDR3 DNA: TGCAGCGTTGCGGCGGGACCGAAGGAGGGAGTCTCTTACGAGCAGTACTTC. Amino acids: CSVAAGPKEGVSYEQYF.